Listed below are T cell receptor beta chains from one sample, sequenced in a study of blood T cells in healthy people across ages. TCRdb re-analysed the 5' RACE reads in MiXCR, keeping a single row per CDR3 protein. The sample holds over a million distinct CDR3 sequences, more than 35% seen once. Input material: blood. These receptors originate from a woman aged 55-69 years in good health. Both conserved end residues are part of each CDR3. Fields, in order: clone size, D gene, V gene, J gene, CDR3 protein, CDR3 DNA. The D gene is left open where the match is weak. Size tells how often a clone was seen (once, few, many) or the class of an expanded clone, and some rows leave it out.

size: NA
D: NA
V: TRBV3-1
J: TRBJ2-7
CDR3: CASSQHWTSISYEQYF
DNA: TGTGCCAGCAGCCAACATTGGACGTCAATATCCTACGAGCAGTACTTC

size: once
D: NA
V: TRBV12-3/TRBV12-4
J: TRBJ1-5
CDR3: CVSSFGASQPQHF
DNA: TGTGTCAGCAGTTTCGGGGCAAGTCAGCCCCAGCATTTT

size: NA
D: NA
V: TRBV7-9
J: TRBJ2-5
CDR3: CASSLGSVDEQYF
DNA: TGTGCCAGCAGCTTAGGGAGTGTCGATGAGCAGTACTTC

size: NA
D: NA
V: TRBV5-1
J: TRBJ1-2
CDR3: CASGTGVDYGYTF
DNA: TGCGCCAGCGGAACAGGTGTTGACTATGGCTACACCTTC

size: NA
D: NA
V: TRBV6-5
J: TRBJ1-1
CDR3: CASSRAGQLRGTEAFF
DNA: TGTGCCAGCAGCCGAGCTGGGCAGTTGAGGGGCACTGAAGCTTTCTTT

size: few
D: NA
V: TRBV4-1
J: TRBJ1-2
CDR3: CASSQEWAGMSYGYTF
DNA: TGCGCCAGCAGCCAAGAATGGGCAGGGATGAGCTATGGCTACACCTTC

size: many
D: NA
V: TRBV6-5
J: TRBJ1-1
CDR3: CASSYTRGSEAFF
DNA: TGTGCCAGCAGTTACACCCGGGGGAGTGAAGCTTTCTTT

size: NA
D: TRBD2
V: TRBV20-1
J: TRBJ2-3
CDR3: CSARVAGVGLTDTQYF
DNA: TGCAGTGCTAGGGTAGCGGGAGTAGGTCTCACAGATACGCAGTATTTT

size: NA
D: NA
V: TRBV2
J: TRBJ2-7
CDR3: CASKGVGETGYEQYF
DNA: TGTGCCAGCAAGGGTGTGGGGGAAACTGGCTACGAGCAGTACTTC

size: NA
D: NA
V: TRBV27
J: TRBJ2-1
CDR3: CASSFLGDIYEQFF
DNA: TGTGCCAGCAGTTTCCTTGGGGACATCTATGAGCAGTTCTTC

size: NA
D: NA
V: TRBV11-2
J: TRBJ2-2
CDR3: CASREEGTGELFF
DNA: TGTGCCAGCAGAGAAGAGGGGACCGGGGAGCTGTTTTTT

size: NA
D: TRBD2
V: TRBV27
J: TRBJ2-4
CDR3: CASSFPGRLAGVVNEQYF
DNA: TGTGCCAGCAGTTTCCCAGGGAGACTAGCGGGAGTCGTCAATGAGCAGTACTTC

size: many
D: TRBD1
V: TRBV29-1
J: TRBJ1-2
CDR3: CSVIGNWDRHYGYTF
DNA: TGCAGCGTTATTGGGAATTGGGACAGGCACTATGGCTACACCTTC

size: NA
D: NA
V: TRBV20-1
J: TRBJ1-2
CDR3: CSARGGGNYGYTF
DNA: TGCAGTGCTAGAGGGGGCGGGAACTATGGCTACACCTTC

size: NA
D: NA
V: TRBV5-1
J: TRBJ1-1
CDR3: CASSSSPQGLNTEAFF
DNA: TGCGCCAGCAGCTCGAGCCCGCAGGGACTGAACACTGAAGCTTTCTTT

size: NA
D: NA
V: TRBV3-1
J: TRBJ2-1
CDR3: CASSQERPKRHNEQFF
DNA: TGTGCCAGCAGCCAAGAACGTCCAAAAAGGCACAATGAGCAGTTCTTC

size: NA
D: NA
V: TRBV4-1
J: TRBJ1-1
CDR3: CASSQDPDRIREAFF
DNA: TGCGCCAGCAGCCAGGATCCGGACCGCATTAGGGAAGCTTTCTTT

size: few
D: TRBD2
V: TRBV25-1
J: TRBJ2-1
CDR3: CASSLRTSEGTEQFF
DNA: TGTGCCAGCAGTCTCCGGACTAGCGAAGGAACGGAGCAGTTCTTC

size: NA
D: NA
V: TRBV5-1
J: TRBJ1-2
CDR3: CASSLESAANYGYTF
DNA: TGCGCCAGCAGCTTGGAATCGGCAGCTAACTATGGCTACACCTTC

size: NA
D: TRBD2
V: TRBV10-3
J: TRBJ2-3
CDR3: CAIRLAGRGDTQYF
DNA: TGTGCCATCAGACTAGCGGGTCGGGGAGATACGCAGTATTTT

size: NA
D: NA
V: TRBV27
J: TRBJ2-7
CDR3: CASKRVGSSYEQYF
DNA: TGTGCCAGCAAAAGAGTCGGGAGCTCCTACGAGCAGTACTTC

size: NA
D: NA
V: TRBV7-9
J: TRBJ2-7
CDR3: CASSNSLLYEQYF
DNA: TGTGCCAGCAGCAACTCGTTATTATACGAGCAGTACTTC

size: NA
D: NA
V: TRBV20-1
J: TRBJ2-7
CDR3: CSARGLTGTSYEQYF
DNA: TGCAGTGCTAGAGGACTGACAGGGACTTCCTACGAGCAGTACTTC

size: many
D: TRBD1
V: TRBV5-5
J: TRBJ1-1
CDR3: CASSRDSSMNTEAFF
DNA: TGTGCCAGCAGCCGGGACAGCAGCATGAACACTGAAGCTTTCTTT

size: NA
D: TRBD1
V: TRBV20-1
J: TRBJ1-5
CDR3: CSARTGTPIQPQHF
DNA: TGCAGTGCTCGGACAGGGACCCCCATTCAGCCCCAGCATTTT

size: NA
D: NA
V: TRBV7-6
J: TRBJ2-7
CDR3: CASSATGKSSYEQYF
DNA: TGTGCCAGCAGCGCGACGGGGAAGAGCTCCTACGAGCAGTACTTC

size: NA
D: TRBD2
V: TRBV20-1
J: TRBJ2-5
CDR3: CSARGYLAGKETQYF
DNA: TGCAGTGCACGGGGCTATTTAGCGGGGAAAGAGACCCAGTACTTC

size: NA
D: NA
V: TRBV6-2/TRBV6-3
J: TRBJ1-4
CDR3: CASRAGTNEKLFF
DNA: TGTGCCAGCAGGGCGGGTACTAATGAAAAACTGTTTTTT

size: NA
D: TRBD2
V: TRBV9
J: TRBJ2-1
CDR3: CASSVGSAVAGEYNEQFF
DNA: TGTGCCAGCAGCGTAGGATCAGCCGTAGCGGGAGAATACAATGAGCAGTTCTTC

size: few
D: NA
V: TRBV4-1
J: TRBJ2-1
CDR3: CASSHLGRNEQFF
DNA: TGCGCCAGCAGCCACTTAGGGCGCAATGAGCAGTTCTTC

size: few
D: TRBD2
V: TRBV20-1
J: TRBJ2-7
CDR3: CSARVAGDYEQYF
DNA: TGCAGTGCTAGAGTAGCGGGGGACTACGAGCAGTACTTC

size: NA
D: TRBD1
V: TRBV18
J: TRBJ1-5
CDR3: CASSLTGQGIGQPQHF
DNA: TGTGCCAGCTCACTTACGGGACAGGGAATTGGTCAGCCCCAGCATTTT

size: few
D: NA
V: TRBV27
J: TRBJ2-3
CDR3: CASSFSSGDTQYF
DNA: TGTGCCAGCAGTTTTTCCTCTGGGGATACGCAGTATTTT

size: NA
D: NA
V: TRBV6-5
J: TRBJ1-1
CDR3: CASSYNSQAFF
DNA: TGTGCCAGCAGTTACAATTCCCAGGCTTTCTTT

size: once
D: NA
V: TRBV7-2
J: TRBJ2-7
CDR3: CASSLYQNVQYF
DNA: TGTGCCAGCAGCTTGTACCAGAACGTTCAGTACTTC

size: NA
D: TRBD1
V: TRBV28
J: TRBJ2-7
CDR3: CASSLIGVRWTGAEQYF
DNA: TGTGCCAGCAGTTTGATTGGGGTCAGGTGGACAGGGGCCGAGCAGTACTTC